This TCR beta chain was documented in a study of cytomegalovirus exposure and HLA in healthy donors. PCR amplification relied on 60 Vbeta primers (plus 13 Jbeta primers). TCRdb's table, derived via immunoSEQ multiplex PCR, lists solely in-frame clones and lacks some. The sample gives fewer than 200,000 clones, about 71% of which show up once; under 3.5% is in the top ten. Germline V gene lookup returns CDR1 SGHRS and CDR2 YFSETQ. The trim removed 4 bases at V and 1 base at J, leaving 4 bases unmatched. This CDR3 has 14 amino acids. The sample consisted of PBMCs. The clonotype comes from a woman aged 25 to 39 in good health and CMV-seronegative. V is TRBV5-1 and J is TRBJ1-1; TRBD1 matches 7 bases. The CDR3 loop reads CASSLRTGNTEAFF. DNA of the CDR3: TGCGCCAGCAGCCTTCGGACAGGGAACACTGAAGCTTTCTTT.